The entry below gives a single T cell receptor (beta chain) sequence along with its context. No antigen is known for it. The table came from immunoSEQ multiplex PCR; TCRdb's copy has only in-frame clones and leaves some out. This sample yields roughly 70,000 clones, of which less than 90% are seen a single time; 2% to 2.5% belongs to the top ten. This specimen belongs to a study of OX40 agonist ivuxolimab in advanced cancers. Overall study: Partial response was recorded in three patients: one hepatocellular carcinoma and two cutaneous melanoma cases. General study results and limits: At doses 0.1 to 3.0 mg/kg, CD4+ and CD8+ clones expanded.

The CDR3 is made up of 14 amino acids. J gave up 4 bases and V 4 bases, and 7 bases lay outside the gene matches. Germline CDR1 reads SGHRS; CDR2 reads YFSETQ. The sample consisted of CD4+ or CD8+ T cells sorted from blood, taken in a trial of the OX40 agonist ivuxolimab. The clonotype was recovered from an adult with an advanced solid tumor such as melanoma, head and neck, liver or kidney cancer. The V call is TRBV5-1, the J call TRBJ1-2, with TRBD1 matching over 7 bases. CDR3 loop: CASSPGQSLYGYTF. In DNA form, the CDR3 reads TGCGCCAGCAGCCCGGGACAGAGCCTCTATGGCTACACCTTC.